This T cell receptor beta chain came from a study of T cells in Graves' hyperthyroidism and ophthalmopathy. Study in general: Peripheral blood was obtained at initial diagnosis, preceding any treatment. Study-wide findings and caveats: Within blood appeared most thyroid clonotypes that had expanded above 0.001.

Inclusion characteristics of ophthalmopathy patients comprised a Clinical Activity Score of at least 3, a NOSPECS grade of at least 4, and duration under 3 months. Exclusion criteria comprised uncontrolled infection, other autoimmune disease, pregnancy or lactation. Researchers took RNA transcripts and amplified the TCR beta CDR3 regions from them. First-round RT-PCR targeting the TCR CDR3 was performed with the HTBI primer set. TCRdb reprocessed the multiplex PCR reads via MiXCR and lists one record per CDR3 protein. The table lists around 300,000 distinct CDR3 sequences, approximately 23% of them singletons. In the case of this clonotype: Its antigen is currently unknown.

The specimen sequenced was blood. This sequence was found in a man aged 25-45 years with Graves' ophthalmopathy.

CDR3 protein: CATSKTGNYEQYF. CDR3 sequence (DNA): TGTGCCACGTCAAAGACAGGGAACTACGAGCAGTACTTC. The rearrangement links TRBV24-1 to TRBJ2-7, with TRBD1 matching 7 bases. The CDR3 totals 13 residues. With 10 bases clipped from V and 3 bases from J, the junction kept 8 bases outside the gene matches. Germline CDR1 is KGHDR and CDR2 is SFDVKD.